The clone carrying this T cell receptor (beta chain) was observed a handful of times. Its antigen is as yet unknown. The data belong to a study of CD8+ T cells in alopecia areata. General study results and limits: Between patients, shared TCR sequences were less clear than in mice. This was possibly due in part to HLA diversity in the patient population. Clonality exceeded that of normal scalp in lesional scalp, most notably in alopecia totalis/universalis.

Peripheral blood, together with lesional scalp punch biopsies, was collected from alopecia areata patients. Sorting of PBMCs yielded the CD4+ and CD8+ T cells. Germline CDR1 reads SQVTM; CDR2 reads ANQGSEA. The CDR3 contains 16 residues. V lost 0 bases and J lost 5, with 14 bases in between. Following RNA extraction, reverse transcription yielded cDNA that acted as the sequencing template. Libraries were prepared by immunoSEQ multiplex PCR; TCRdb keeps only in-frame clonotypes and omits some of them. The data show 120,000 or so clones, 47% seen once. The chain recombines TRBV29-1 with TRBJ2-6, with a tentative D call TRBD1 (5 bases). The sample taken for sequencing was NKG2D-low CD8+ T cells sorted from blood. The origin of this receptor is a human donor with alopecia areata. The CDR3 is CSVEERGSRWANVLTF. CDR3 DNA: TGCAGCGTTGAAGAAAGGGGCTCACGCTGGGCCAACGTCCTGACTTTC.